These 6 T cell receptor beta chains originate from one sample sequenced in a study of cytomegalovirus exposure and HLA in healthy donors. PCR amplification relied on 60 Vbeta primers (plus 13 Jbeta primers). TCRdb's table, derived via immunoSEQ multiplex PCR, lists solely in-frame clones and lacks some. Among approximately 210,000 clones listed, over 60% were seen once. Sample: PBMCs. These receptor sequences come from a male donor in good health and CMV-seronegative.

This chain links TRBV7-2 with TRBJ2-5; 9 nucleotides agree with TRBD2. V was clipped by 5 bases and J by 6 bases; unmatched bases: 10. The CDR3 spans 15 residues. Germline V lookup: CDR1 SGHTA, CDR2 FQGNSA. CDR3 amino acids: CASSRTGTSRQTQYF. DNA for the CDR3: TGTGCCAGCAGCCGTACCGGGACTAGCAGACAGACCCAGTACTTC.

This clone was detected once. This chain links TRBV6-5 with TRBJ2-7, with unresolved D. The CDR3 extends over 15 amino acids. Trimming removed 2 bases from V and 0 bases from J, with 11 bases in between. In germline, CDR1 is MNHEY, CDR2 SVGAGI. CDR3 DNA sequence: TGTGCCAGCAGTTACACGCCAGCTAGCTCCTACGAGCAGTACTTC. Translated, it gives CASSYTPASSYEQYF.

This chain connects TRBV9 to TRBJ2-5; perhaps TRBD1 as D (6 bases). V was cut by 6 bases and J by 4 bases, with 16 bases left in between. The CDR3 consists of 14 residues. Germline V CDR1 and CDR2: SGDLS, YYNGEE. The CDR3 DNA follows: TGTGCCAGCACCCAGACAGGATCCTCAGAGACCCAGTACTTC. Encoded protein: CASTQTGSSETQYF.

The chain links TRBV4-3 to TRBJ2-7; D not resolved. The CDR3 consists of 14 residues. The ends were cut back, 1 base at V and 0 bases at J, with 7 bases in the middle. Germline CDR1 and CDR2: LGHNA and YSLEER. The CDR3 is CASSQVRSSYEQYF. CDR3 in DNA: TGCGCCAGCAGCCAAGTGAGGAGCTCCTACGAGCAGTACTTC.

This clone was detected only a few times. J is TRBJ1-1 and V is TRBV7-8, with 7 nucleotides matching TRBD1. Germline V gene data show CDR1 as SGHVS and CDR2 as FQNEAQ. The trim removed 0 bases at V and 0 bases at J, leaving 7 bases unmatched. The CDR3 is made up of 17 amino acids. The CDR3 loop reads CASSLARDSVMNTEAFF. The DNA for the CDR3 is TGTGCCAGCAGCTTAGCCAGGGACAGCGTTATGAACACTGAAGCTTTCTTT.

The rearrangement joins TRBV9 to TRBJ1-3; D is unclear. CDR3 length: 14 amino acids. V lost 0 bases and J lost 0, with 4 bases in between. CDR1 is SGDLS, CDR2 YYNGEE, per germline. CDR3 region: CASSVEHSGNTIYF. In nucleotides, the CDR3 is TGTGCCAGCAGCGTAGAGCACTCTGGAAACACCATATATTTT.